Listed below are T cell receptor beta chains from one sample, sequenced in a study of breast tumors, draining lymph nodes, adjacent tissues. TCRdb analysed the multiplex PCR reads with MiXCR anew, one entry per CDR3 protein. The sample yields some 170,000 distinct CDR3 sequences, 33% seen once. Sequenced sample: axillary lymph node tissue. The receptors were sampled from a female donor with breast cancer. Some clones in this sample may be carry-over from other donors' samples. Both conserved end residues are part of each CDR3.

v_gene,j_gene,CDR3aa
TRBV2,TRBJ1-2,CASSANANYGYTF
TRBV7-9,TRBJ2-5,CAVVGTKETQYF
TRBV28,TRBJ1-2,CASSLGVWGYTF
TRBV20-1,TRBJ1-1,CSARADSFLGTEAFF
TRBV5-1,TRBJ1-2,CASSSDPGLAGGYTF
TRBV24-1,TRBJ1-6,CARDTGQGGGNSPLHF
TRBV6-4,TRBJ2-5,CAFGRTQYF
TRBV19,TRBJ1-5,CASTPGQGAWPQHF
TRBV5-1,TRBJ1-6,CASSLGPDRRDSPLHF
TRBV15,TRBJ2-5,CATSTRQGATQYF
TRBV6-5,TRBJ2-7,CASRSGGGTYKQYF
TRBV6-2/TRBV6-3,TRBJ2-7,CASRRVLAGEKYEQYF
TRBV20-1,TRBJ2-7,CSARASSPYEQYF
TRBV5-4,TRBJ2-7,CASSGGSPDEQYF
TRBV4-1,TRBJ2-1,CASRRGLRDEQFF
TRBV9,TRBJ2-7,CASSVAGESYEQYF
TRBV7-2,TRBJ2-3,CASNLAGGPDTQYF
TRBV24-1,TRBJ2-1,CATSDLGPGDNEQFF
TRBV5-1,TRBJ2-7,CASSLRIYEQYF
TRBV10-2,TRBJ2-1,CASSERSSGGLNEQFF
TRBV6-1,TRBJ2-3,CASRLTGTGADTQYF
TRBV6-2/TRBV6-3,TRBJ2-7,CASSARFSGYEQYF
TRBV4-1,TRBJ2-5,CASSQVHSGGWAQYF